This T cell receptor (beta chain) is drawn from a study of metastatic and nonmetastatic thyroid tumors. Whole-study context: Samples came from malignant and benign thyroid patients, and repertoires were compared across blood and tumor or nodule tissue. Study-wide results and limits: It was reportedly found that TCR beta diversity was significantly higher in malignant thyroid tumors than in benign nodules, a difference seen in both blood and tumor samples.

This clone was observed a handful of times. Its antigen is as yet unknown. No patient received treatment before thyroid surgery. In the original workflow: The study took CDR3 differences across clinicopathological groups and made a distant-metastasis classifier for papillary thyroid cancer from them. TCRdb reprocessed the PCR reads using MiXCR. In this record, the V and J calls reflect TCRdb's handling and not the investigators' own analysis. The sample contains just under 20,000 clones, about 23% of which appear only once. This CDR3 comprises 12 residues. Trimming shortened V by 5 bases and J by 0 bases, and 3 bases separated the two germline ends. The V gene's germline CDR1 is SGHTA and CDR2 FQGNSA.

The receptor's source is a female donor with papillary thyroid cancer or a benign thyroid nodule (not recorded which). Some clones in this sample may be carry-over from other donors' samples. The sample consisted of adjacent normal tissue. The V and J genes are TRBV7-2 and TRBJ2-3; D is unresolved. DNA of the CDR3: TGTGCCAGCAGCCCCAGCACAGATACGCAGTATTTT. Encoded protein: CASSPSTDTQYF.